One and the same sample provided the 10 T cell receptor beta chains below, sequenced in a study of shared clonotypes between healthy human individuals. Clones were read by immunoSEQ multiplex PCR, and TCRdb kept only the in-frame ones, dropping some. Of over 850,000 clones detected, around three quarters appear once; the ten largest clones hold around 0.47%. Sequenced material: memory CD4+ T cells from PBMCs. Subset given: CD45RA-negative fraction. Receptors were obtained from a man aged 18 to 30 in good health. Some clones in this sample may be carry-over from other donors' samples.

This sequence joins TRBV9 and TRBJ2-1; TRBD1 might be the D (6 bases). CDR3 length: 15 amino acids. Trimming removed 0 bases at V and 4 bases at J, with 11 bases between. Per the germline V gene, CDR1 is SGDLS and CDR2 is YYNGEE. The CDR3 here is CASSVAGDGYNEQFF. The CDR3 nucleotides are TGTGCCAGCAGCGTAGCAGGGGATGGGTACAATGAGCAGTTCTTC.

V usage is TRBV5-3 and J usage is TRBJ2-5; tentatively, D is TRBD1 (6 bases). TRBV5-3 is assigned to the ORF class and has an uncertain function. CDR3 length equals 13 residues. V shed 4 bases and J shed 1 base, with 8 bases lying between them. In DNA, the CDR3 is TGTGCCAGAAGCGGACAGCGCCAAGAGACCCAGTACTTC. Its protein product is CARSGQRQETQYF.

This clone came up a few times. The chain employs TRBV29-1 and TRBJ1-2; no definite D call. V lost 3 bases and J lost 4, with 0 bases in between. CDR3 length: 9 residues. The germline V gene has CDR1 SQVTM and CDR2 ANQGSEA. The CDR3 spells CSVDYGYTF. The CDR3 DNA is TGCAGCGTTGACTATGGCTACACCTTC.

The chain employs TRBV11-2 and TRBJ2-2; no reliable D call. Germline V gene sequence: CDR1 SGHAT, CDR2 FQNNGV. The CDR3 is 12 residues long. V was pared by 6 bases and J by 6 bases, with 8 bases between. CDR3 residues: CASSQSAGELFF. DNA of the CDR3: TGTGCCAGCAGTCAGTCTGCCGGGGAGCTGTTTTTT.

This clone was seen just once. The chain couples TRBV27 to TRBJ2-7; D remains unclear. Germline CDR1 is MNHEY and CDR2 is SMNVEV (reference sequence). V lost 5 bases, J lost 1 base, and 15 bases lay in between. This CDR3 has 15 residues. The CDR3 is CASSRQTRLSYEQYF. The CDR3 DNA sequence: TGTGCCAGCAGTCGCCAGACGCGTCTATCCTACGAGCAGTACTTC.

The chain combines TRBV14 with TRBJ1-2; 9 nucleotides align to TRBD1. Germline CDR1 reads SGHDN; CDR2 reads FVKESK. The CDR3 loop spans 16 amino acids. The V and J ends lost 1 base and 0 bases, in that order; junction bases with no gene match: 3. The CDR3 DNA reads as TGTGCCAGCAGCCAAGGCAACAGGGGGCCTAACTATGGCTACACCTTC. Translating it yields CASSQGNRGPNYGYTF.

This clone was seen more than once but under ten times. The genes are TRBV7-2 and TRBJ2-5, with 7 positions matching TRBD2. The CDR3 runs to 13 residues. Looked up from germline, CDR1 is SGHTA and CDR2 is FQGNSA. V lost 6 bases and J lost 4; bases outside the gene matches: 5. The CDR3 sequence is CASRGWGGETQYF. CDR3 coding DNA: TGTGCCAGCAGGGGATGGGGGGGAGAGACCCAGTACTTC.

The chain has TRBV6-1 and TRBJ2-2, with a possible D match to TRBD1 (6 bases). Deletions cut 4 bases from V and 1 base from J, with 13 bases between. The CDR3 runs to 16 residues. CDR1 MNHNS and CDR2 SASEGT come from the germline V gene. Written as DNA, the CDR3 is TGTGCCAGCAGTGCCCAGGGACACCTGAACACCGGGGAGCTGTTTTTT. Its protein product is CASSAQGHLNTGELFF.

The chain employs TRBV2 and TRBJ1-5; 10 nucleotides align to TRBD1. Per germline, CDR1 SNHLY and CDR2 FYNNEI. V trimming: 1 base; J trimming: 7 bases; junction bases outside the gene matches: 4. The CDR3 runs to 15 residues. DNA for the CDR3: TGTGCCAGCAGTGAAGGGGGACAGGGGAGCCAGCCCCAGCATTTT. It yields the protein CASSEGGQGSQPQHF.

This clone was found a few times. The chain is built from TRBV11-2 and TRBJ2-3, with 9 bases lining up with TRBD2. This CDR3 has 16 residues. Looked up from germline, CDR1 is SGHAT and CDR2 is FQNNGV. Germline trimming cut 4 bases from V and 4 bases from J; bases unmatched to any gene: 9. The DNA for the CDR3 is TGTGCCAGCAGCTCCGACCGACTAGCGGTCGCAGATACGCAGTATTTT. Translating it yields CASSSDRLAVADTQYF.